The 23 T cell receptor beta chains reported below all come from one sample, sequenced in a study of Ad26.COV2.S vaccination and SARS-CoV-2 variants. Assay: immunoSEQ multiplex PCR; the TCRdb copy retains only in-frame clones and omits some. The table lists some 180,000 clones, around nine tenths of them singletons, with approximately 6% in the top ten. The sequencing used peripheral blood, collected after recovery from COVID-19. The source of these receptors is a human donor who had recovered from COVID-19.

This chain joins TRBV2 and TRBJ2-1; TRBD2 matches 8 bases. Losses at the gene ends were 2 bases for V and 3 bases for J; bases not matched to a gene: 24. Looked up from germline, CDR1 is SNHLY and CDR2 is FYNNEI. CDR3 length equals 22 residues. For the CDR3, the DNA is TGTGCCAGCAGTGAACCGCGGTTTACAATCACCTCGTTAGCGGGGTTCTACAATGAGCAGTTCTTC. The encoded protein is CASSEPRFTITSLAGFYNEQFF.

The V gene is TRBV5-1, the J gene TRBJ2-5; D remains ambiguous. CDR3 length: 14 amino acids. The V gene lost 3 bases and the J gene lost 5 bases, with 14 bases spanning the gap. Germline lookup yields CDR1 SGHRS and CDR2 YFSETQ. CDR3 sequence (DNA): TGCGCCAGCAGCTCCTACATCGAGACTGAGACCCAGTACTTC. Protein: CASSSYIETETQYF.

V and J are TRBV11-3 and TRBJ2-5; weak D call: TRBD2 (6 bases). The CDR3 has 14 residues. The germline gives CDR1 SGHNT, CDR2 YENEEA. Trimming shortened V by 5 bases and J by 5 bases, and 15 bases separated the two germline ends. CDR3: CASSPTGVGETQYF. CDR3 nucleotide sequence: TGTGCCAGCAGCCCAACGGGAGTTGGGGAGACCCAGTACTTC.

The V call is TRBV7-8, the J call TRBJ2-3; D tentatively fits TRBD1 or TRBD2 (5 bases each). V was shortened by 5 bases and J by 2 bases, with 14 bases between the two germline ends. Germline values: CDR1 SGHVS, CDR2 FQNEAQ. The CDR3 is 15 residues long. In DNA, the CDR3 is TGTGCCAGCAGCCCCGGGACCCTTTTCACAGATACGCAGTATTTT. Its translation: CASSPGTLFTDTQYF. The complete variable domain, with remaining parts taken from reference TRBV7-8 and TRBJ2-3, reads GAGVSQSPRYKVAKRGQDVALRCDPISGHVSLFWYQQALGQGPEFLTYFQNEAQLDKSGLPSDRFFAERPEGSVSTLKIQRTQQEDSAVYLCASSPGTLFTDTQYFGPGTRLTVL.

This clone has just a few counts. The CDR3 region is CASSKGTRAYNEQFF. The CDR3, as DNA: TGTGCCAGTAGTAAGGGGACACGAGCTTACAATGAGCAGTTCTTC. V gene TRBV19 combines with J gene TRBJ2-1; a possible D gene is TRBD1 (6 bases). Trimming stripped 4 bases from V and 4 bases from J, with 14 bases between. Germline V gene sequence: CDR1 LNHDA, CDR2 SQIVND (reference sequence). The CDR3 spans 15 residues.

This clone was seen a single time. The chain joins TRBV2 to TRBJ2-2; 7 positions agree with TRBD1. The CDR3 extends over 15 amino acids. Germline V gene data show CDR1 as SNHLY and CDR2 as FYNNEI. Losses at the gene ends were 6 bases for V and 5 bases for J; bases not matched to a gene: 9. The CDR3 protein is CASRNTGTATGELFF. The CDR3 DNA reads TGTGCCAGCAGGAACACCGGGACAGCTACCGGGGAGCTGTTTTTT.

The chain links TRBV7-9 to TRBJ2-4; D gene uncertain. The CDR3 covers 12 residues. Germline V lookup: CDR1 SEHNR, CDR2 FQNEAQ (reference sequence). V lost 4 bases and J 6 bases, leaving 7 bases between the germline ends. The CDR3 region has the DNA TGTGCCAGCAGCTCGGTCCGAAACATTCAGTACTTC. It specifies CASSSVRNIQYF.

The chain links TRBV7-9 to TRBJ2-3, with TRBD2 matching over 8 bases. Germline V gene lookup returns CDR1 SEHNR and CDR2 FQNEAQ (reference sequence). The CDR3 extends over 15 amino acids. V dropped 6 bases and J dropped 4; count of bases not matched to a gene: 9. The CDR3 region has the DNA TGTGCCAGCAGACCGGGGAGCGGGAGACCAGATACGCAGTATTTT. Its translation is CASRPGSGRPDTQYF. The full variable domain, completed using reference TRBV7-9 and TRBJ2-3, is DTGVSQNPRHKITKRGQNVTFRCDPISEHNRLYWYRQTLGQGPEFLTYFQNEAQLEKSRLLSDRFSAERPKGSFSTLEIQRTEQGDSAMYLCASRPGSGRPDTQYFGPGTRLTVL.

J is TRBJ1-5 and V is TRBV19, with a possible D match to TRBD1 (6 bases). The germline V and J ends were trimmed by 6 bases and 4 bases, with 16 bases remaining between them. Germline V lookup: CDR1 LNHDA, CDR2 SQIVND (reference sequence). This CDR3 contains 15 residues. DNA of the CDR3: TGTGCCAGTAGGGCAGGGGTTGGCAAAAATCAGCCCCAGCATTTT. Its translation: CASRAGVGKNQPQHF.

The V and J genes are TRBV7-2 and TRBJ1-3, with TRBD1 matching 9 bases. Germline V lookup: CDR1 SGHTA, CDR2 FQGNSA. The CDR3 spans 15 residues. Germline trimming cut 5 bases from V and 5 bases from J; bases unmatched to any gene: 7. In nucleotides, the CDR3 is TGTGCCAGCAGCCCATATGGGACAGGGCGAAACACCATATATTTT. It translates to CASSPYGTGRNTIYF.

This chain uses TRBV19 with TRBJ1-3; D remains unclear. V was cut by 3 bases and J by 4 bases, with 13 bases left in between. CDR1 LNHDA and CDR2 SQIVND come from the germline V gene (reference sequence). The CDR3 contains 15 residues. The CDR3 nucleotides read TGTGCCAGTAGTATCGGCTGGGGTACCGGAAACACCATATATTTT. Its translation is CASSIGWGTGNTIYF.

This clone qualifies as medium-sized. This chain connects TRBV27 to TRBJ2-1; maybe TRBD1 (5 bases). Deletions cut 2 bases from V and 8 bases from J, with 10 bases between. Germline CDR1 MNHEY, CDR2 SMNVEV (reference sequence). The CDR3 is 13 residues long. The CDR3 spells CASSLIGADEQFF. The CDR3 DNA reads TGTGCCAGCAGTTTAATAGGGGCCGATGAGCAGTTCTTC.

The chain is built from TRBV2 and TRBJ2-2; 13 positions agree with TRBD2. Trimming removed 5 bases from V and 5 bases from J; junction bases left unmatched: 5. The CDR3 runs 16 residues. Germline lookup yields CDR1 SNHLY and CDR2 FYNNEI. The CDR3 DNA reads as TGTGCCAGCAGTCTCGGGACTAGCGGGAAGACCGGGGAGCTGTTTTTT. Translation: CASSLGTSGKTGELFF.

The chain combines TRBV4-2 with TRBJ2-7; 10 nucleotides match TRBD2. The length of the CDR3 is 16 residues. Germline V gene data show CDR1 as LGHNA and CDR2 as YNFKEQ. V trimming: 0 bases; J trimming: 3 bases; junction bases outside the gene matches: 5. The CDR3 sequence is CASSQEGTSENYEQYF. In DNA form, the CDR3 reads TGTGCCAGCAGCCAAGAGGGGACTAGCGAGAACTACGAGCAGTACTTC.

CDR3 residues: CASSQGRGAGAVTGELFF. CDR3 nucleotide sequence: TGCGCCAGCAGCCAAGGGAGGGGAGCGGGAGCGGTCACCGGGGAGCTGTTTTTT. This rearrangement joins TRBV4-1 to TRBJ2-2; 8 nucleotides match TRBD2. The germline gives CDR1 MGHRA, CDR2 YSYEKL. V dropped 1 base and J dropped 4; count of bases not matched to a gene: 11. CDR3 length: 18 amino acids.

The chain is built from TRBV5-1 and TRBJ2-5, with D possibly matching TRBD1 (6 bases). CDR1 and CDR2 from the germline V gene are SGHRS and YFSETQ. This CDR3 region has 14 residues. V gave up 5 bases and J gave up 5 bases, with 16 bases separating them. The CDR3 DNA is TGCGCCAGCAGAGGGGGAGTTCAGACCGAGACCCAGTACTTC. Translated, it gives CASRGGVQTETQYF.

This clone was counted only a few times. The chain has TRBV4-2 and TRBJ1-5, with TRBD1 matching 7 bases. The germline V gene has CDR1 LGHNA and CDR2 YNFKEQ. The CDR3 covers 15 residues. With V trimmed by 0 bases and J by 7 bases, 6 bases remained unmatched. As DNA, the CDR3 is TGTGCCAGCAGCCAAGAGTCCAGGGGGTTGCAGCCCCAGCATTTT. It is translated as CASSQESRGLQPQHF.

CDR3: CASSPPGGRSGVEAFF. CDR3 DNA: TGTGCCAGCAGTCCGCCCGGGGGAAGGTCGGGGGTTGAAGCTTTCTTT. The chain recombines TRBV28 with TRBJ1-1; D might be TRBD1 (5 bases). Deletions cut 5 bases from V and 7 bases from J, with 23 bases between. This CDR3 is 16 amino acids long. Germline lookup yields CDR1 MDHEN and CDR2 SYDVKM.

The gene calls are TRBV11-3 and TRBJ2-7; D might be TRBD2 (5 bases). Trimming pared 5 bases from V and 2 bases from J, leaving 13 bases between. The V gene's germline CDR1 is SGHNT and CDR2 YENEEA. This CDR3 is built from 14 residues. CDR3 residues: CASSAGREAYEQYF. CDR3 sequence (DNA): TGTGCCAGCAGCGCGGGTCGAGAGGCCTACGAGCAGTACTTC.

V is TRBV2 and J is TRBJ2-3; no clear D. With 6 bases removed from V and 10 bases from J, the gap between germline ends came to 11 bases. CDR3 length equals 11 residues. From germline, CDR1 is SNHLY and CDR2 FYNNEI. The CDR3: CASSPLSAQYF. Here the CDR3 DNA reads TGTGCCAGCAGCCCCCTCTCAGCGCAGTATTTT.

The chain links TRBV10-3 to TRBJ1-2, with 7 bases fitting TRBD1. Germline lookup yields CDR1 ENHRY and CDR2 SYGVKD. This CDR3 is built from 15 residues. J gave up 2 bases and V 0 bases, and 3 bases lay outside the gene matches. CDR3 sequence reads: CAISESTTGNYGYTF. DNA of the CDR3: TGTGCCATCAGTGAGTCGACGACAGGGAACTATGGCTACACCTTC.

The sample holds one count of this clone. The V gene is TRBV7-9, the J gene TRBJ1-1; maybe TRBD1 (6 bases). Trimming removed 1 base at V and 6 bases at J, with 15 bases between. Germline loops: CDR1 SEHNR, CDR2 FQNEAQ (reference sequence). The CDR3 is 15 residues long. The CDR3 nucleotides are TGTGCCAGCAGCTTAGTCGGAGGGGGTCGCGCTGAAGCTTTCTTT. It translates to CASSLVGGGRAEAFF.

The CDR3: CASSLTHTDTQYF. The CDR3 DNA reads TGTGCCAGCAGCTTGACACACACAGATACGCAGTATTTT. This chain uses TRBV7-2 with TRBJ2-3; D not resolved. The V gene lost 3 bases and the J gene lost 2 bases, with 6 bases spanning the gap. There are 13 residues in the CDR3. Germline values: CDR1 SGHTA, CDR2 FQGNSA.